The rows below give T cell receptor beta chains drawn from one sample of a study of shared clonotypes between healthy human individuals. Sequencing was performed with immunoSEQ multiplex PCR; in TCRdb, only in-frame clones are kept and a portion is missing. The sample contains more than 2,000,000 clones, around 90% of which appear only once. Sequencing input: naive CD4+ T cells sorted from blood. These receptors came from a man aged 18 to 29 in good health. CDR3s include the opening cysteine and the closing phenylalanine or tryptophan.

CDR3	V	J
CASSVAAGANYGYTF	TRBV9	TRBJ1-2
CASSPWGPYNEQFF	TRBV5-4	TRBJ2-1
CASSNLGLAGKQETQYF	TRBV11-2	TRBJ2-5
CASSLNGRPGGELFF	TRBV5-6	TRBJ2-2
CASKSGRGVNQPQHF	TRBV5-1	TRBJ1-5
CASREMGINTGELFF	TRBV5-1	TRBJ2-2
CASSRTSGESEQFF	TRBV4-1	TRBJ2-1
CASSKSRHEQYF	TRBV21-1	TRBJ2-7
CASSLKRGGSKNIQYF	TRBV7-2	TRBJ2-4
CASSYVGAPLHF	TRBV6-5	TRBJ1-6
CASSLSGGYNEQFF	TRBV6-4	TRBJ2-1
CAWSPTGGGEKLFF	TRBV30	TRBJ1-4
CASSLRTATNEKLFF	TRBV28	TRBJ1-4
CASSLPGSGAFF	TRBV5-6	TRBJ1-1
CASRASGQATYEQYF	TRBV7-8	TRBJ2-7
CASASSGTRGQNTQYF	TRBV5-1	TRBJ2-3
CASSLVGRPSGNTIYF	TRBV7-2	TRBJ1-3
CASSRTAQTFEKLFF	TRBV6-6	TRBJ1-4
CARGTGHHYEQYF	TRBV27	TRBJ2-7
CASLPESTDTQYF	TRBV2	TRBJ2-3
CASSWTLPYEQYF	TRBV7-9	TRBJ2-7
CAWSVTSGRKYF	TRBV30	TRBJ2-3
CASSFRGRQVNQPQHF	TRBV27	TRBJ1-5
CASRQGSGNIQYF	TRBV6-5	TRBJ2-4
CASSFQQGTLDGYTF	TRBV5-1	TRBJ1-2
CAWMSGNTIYF	TRBV30	TRBJ1-3
CASSSSRGDTYEQYF	TRBV28	TRBJ2-7
CASSASHNTGELFF	TRBV5-1	TRBJ2-2
CASSFDGLAGPYNEQFF	TRBV7-2	TRBJ2-1
CASSKVGADEKLFF	TRBV19	TRBJ1-4
CAIRADRVSNGYTF	TRBV10-3	TRBJ1-2
CASSSTGGDTQYF	TRBV5-6	TRBJ2-3
CASSQGDSNYEQYF	TRBV4-1	TRBJ2-7
CASSLASGTSYNEQFF	TRBV7-2	TRBJ2-1
CASTPLTGSSGNTIYF	TRBV10-2	TRBJ1-3
CASRGQNGDTIYF	TRBV27	TRBJ1-3
CASSVESGFNSPLHF	TRBV9	TRBJ1-6
CASSGSTGANSPLHF	TRBV5-6	TRBJ1-6
CAISGFGGSYEQYF	TRBV10-3	TRBJ2-7
CASSPFVKDRVTDTQYF	TRBV4-2	TRBJ2-3
CAWRLAGANVLTF	TRBV30	TRBJ2-6
CASSPHLFPGRDQPQHF	TRBV5-1	TRBJ1-5
CASSLKTLAGAGSYEQYF	TRBV19	TRBJ2-7
CASSWMTGPGELFF	TRBV7-2	TRBJ2-2
CASSKSASGGPDEQFF	TRBV2	TRBJ2-1